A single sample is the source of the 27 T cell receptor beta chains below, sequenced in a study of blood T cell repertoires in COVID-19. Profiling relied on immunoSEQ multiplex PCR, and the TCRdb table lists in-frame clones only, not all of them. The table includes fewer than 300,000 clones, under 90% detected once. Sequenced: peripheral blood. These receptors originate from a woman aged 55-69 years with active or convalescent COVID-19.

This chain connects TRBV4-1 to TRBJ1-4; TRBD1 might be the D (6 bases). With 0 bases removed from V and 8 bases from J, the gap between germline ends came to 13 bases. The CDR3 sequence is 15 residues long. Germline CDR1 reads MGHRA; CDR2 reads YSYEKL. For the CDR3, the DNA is TGCGCCAGCAGCCAAGAACAGGGCATAAGCGAAAAACTGTTTTTT. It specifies CASSQEQGISEKLFF.

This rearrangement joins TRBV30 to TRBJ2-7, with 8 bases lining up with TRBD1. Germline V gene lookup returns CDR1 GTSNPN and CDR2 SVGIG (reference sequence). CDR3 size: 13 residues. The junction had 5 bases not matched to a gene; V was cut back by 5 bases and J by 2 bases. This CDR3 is CAWDRDRTYEQYF. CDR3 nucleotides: TGTGCCTGGGATCGGGACAGGACCTACGAGCAGTACTTC.

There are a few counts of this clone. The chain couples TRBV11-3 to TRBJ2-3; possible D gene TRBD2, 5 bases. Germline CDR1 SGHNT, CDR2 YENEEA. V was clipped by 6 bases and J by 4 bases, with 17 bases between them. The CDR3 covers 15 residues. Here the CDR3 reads CASSPYPSRPDTQYF. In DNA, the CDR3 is TGTGCCAGCAGTCCCTACCCTAGCCGGCCAGATACGCAGTATTTT. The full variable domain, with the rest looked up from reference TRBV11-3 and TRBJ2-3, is EAGVVQSPRYKIIEKKQPVAFWCNPISGHNTLYWYLQNLGQGPELLIRYENEEAVDDSQLPKDRFSAERLKGVDSTLKIQPAELGDSAVYLCASSPYPSRPDTQYFGPGTRLTVL.

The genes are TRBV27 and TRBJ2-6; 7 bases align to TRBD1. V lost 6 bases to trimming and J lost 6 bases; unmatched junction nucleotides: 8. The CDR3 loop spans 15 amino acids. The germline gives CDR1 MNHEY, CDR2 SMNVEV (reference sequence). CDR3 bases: TGTGCCAGCAGCAGGGACAGCGGAACGGCCAACGTCCTGACTTTC. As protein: CASSRDSGTANVLTF.

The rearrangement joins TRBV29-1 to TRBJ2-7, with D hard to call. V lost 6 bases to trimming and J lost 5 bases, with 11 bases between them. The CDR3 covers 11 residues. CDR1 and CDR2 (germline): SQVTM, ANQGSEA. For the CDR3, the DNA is TGCAGCGTCTCCACTTTAAACGAGCAGTACTTC. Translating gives CSVSTLNEQYF.

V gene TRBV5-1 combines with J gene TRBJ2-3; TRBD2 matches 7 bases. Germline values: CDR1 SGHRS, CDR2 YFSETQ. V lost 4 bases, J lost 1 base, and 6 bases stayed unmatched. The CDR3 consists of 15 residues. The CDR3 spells CASSVAGLGTDTQYF. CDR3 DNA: TGCGCCAGCAGCGTAGCGGGTCTCGGCACAGATACGCAGTATTTT. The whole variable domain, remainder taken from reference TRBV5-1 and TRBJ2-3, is KAGVTQTPRYLIKTRGQQVTLSCSPISGHRSVSWYQQTPGQGLQFLFEYFSETQRNKGNFPGRFSGRQFSNSRSEMNVSTLELGDSALYLCASSVAGLGTDTQYFGPGTRLTVL.

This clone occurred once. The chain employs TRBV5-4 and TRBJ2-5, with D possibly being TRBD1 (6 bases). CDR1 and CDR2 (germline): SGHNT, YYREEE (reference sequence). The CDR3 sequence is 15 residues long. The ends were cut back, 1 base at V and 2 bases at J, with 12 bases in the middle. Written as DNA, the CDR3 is TGTGCCAGCAGCTTGCAGGGGCTAGATCAAGAGACCCAGTACTTC. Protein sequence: CASSLQGLDQETQYF.

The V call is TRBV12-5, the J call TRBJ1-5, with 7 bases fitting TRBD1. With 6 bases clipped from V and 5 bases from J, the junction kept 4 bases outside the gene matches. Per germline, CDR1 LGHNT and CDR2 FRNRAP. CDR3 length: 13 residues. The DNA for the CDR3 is TGTGCTAGTGGACAACAGGGGTATCAGCCCCAGCATTTT. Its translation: CASGQQGYQPQHF.

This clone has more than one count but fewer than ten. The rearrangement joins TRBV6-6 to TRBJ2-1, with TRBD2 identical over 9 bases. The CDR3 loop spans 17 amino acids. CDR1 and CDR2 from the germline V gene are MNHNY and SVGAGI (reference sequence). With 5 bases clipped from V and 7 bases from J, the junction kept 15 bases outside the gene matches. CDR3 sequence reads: CASSRPPRGGFGNEQFF. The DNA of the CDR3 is TGTGCCAGCAGTCGACCGCCGCGGGGGGGATTTGGAAATGAGCAGTTCTTC.

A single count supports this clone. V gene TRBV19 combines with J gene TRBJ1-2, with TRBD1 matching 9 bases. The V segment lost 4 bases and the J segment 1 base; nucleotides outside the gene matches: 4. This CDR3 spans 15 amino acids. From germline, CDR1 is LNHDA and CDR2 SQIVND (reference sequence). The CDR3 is CASSRGQGDNYGYTF. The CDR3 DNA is TGTGCCAGTAGTAGGGGACAGGGAGATAACTATGGCTACACCTTC.

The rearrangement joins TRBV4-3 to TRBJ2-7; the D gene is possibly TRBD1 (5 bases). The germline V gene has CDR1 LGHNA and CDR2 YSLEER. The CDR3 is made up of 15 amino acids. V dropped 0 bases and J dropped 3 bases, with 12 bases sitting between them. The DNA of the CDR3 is TGCGCCAGCAGCCAAGATTTGGGGCCAGGCTACGAGCAGTACTTC. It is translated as CASSQDLGPGYEQYF.

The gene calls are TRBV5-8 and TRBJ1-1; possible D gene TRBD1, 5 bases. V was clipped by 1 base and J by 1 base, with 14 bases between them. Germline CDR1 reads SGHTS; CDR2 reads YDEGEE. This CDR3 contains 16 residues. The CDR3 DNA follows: TGTGCCAGCAGCTTGTGGGCAGGGAAAGGGAACACTGAAGCTTTCTTT. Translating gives CASSLWAGKGNTEAFF.

CDR3 coding DNA: TGCGCCAGCAGCTTGGTCACAGGGGGCGAAGCTTTCTTT. Protein sequence: CASSLVTGGEAFF. The V gene is TRBV5-1, the J gene TRBJ1-1, with TRBD1 matching 9 bases. CDR1 and CDR2 (germline): SGHRS, YFSETQ. The CDR3 is 13 amino acids. V was clipped by 0 bases and J by 8 bases; unmatched bases: 2.

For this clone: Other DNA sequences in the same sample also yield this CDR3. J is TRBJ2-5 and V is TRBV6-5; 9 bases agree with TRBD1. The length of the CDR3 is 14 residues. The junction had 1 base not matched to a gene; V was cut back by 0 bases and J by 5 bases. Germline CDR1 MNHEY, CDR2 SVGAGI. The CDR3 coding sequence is TGTGCCAGCAGTTACTCCGGGACAGGGGAGACCCAGTACTTC. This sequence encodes CASSYSGTGETQYF.

DNA of the CDR3: TGTGCCAGCAGACGGACACCCCATCAGCCCCAGCATTTT. Its protein product is CASRRTPHQPQHF. The chain links TRBV6-5 to TRBJ1-5; D is possibly TRBD1 (5 bases). The CDR3 contains 13 residues. The V and J ends lost 6 bases and 5 bases respectively, with 11 bases between them. Germline CDR1 is MNHEY and CDR2 is SVGAGI.

The CDR3 is CAWSGQNLYGYTF. As DNA, the CDR3 is TGTGCCTGGAGTGGACAGAACCTCTATGGCTACACCTTC. The chain employs TRBV30 and TRBJ1-2; D possibly corresponds to TRBD1 (5 bases). Trimming took 1 base from V and 4 from J, leaving 10 bases between them. The CDR3 covers 13 residues. Germline V gene sequence: CDR1 GTSNPN, CDR2 SVGIG (reference sequence). The full variable domain, completed using reference TRBV30 and TRBJ1-2, is SQTIHQWPATLVQPVGSPLSLECTVEGTSNPNLYWYRQAAGRGLQLLFYSVGIGQISSEVPQNLSASRPQDRQFILSSKKLLLSDSGFYLCAWSGQNLYGYTFGSGTRLTVV.

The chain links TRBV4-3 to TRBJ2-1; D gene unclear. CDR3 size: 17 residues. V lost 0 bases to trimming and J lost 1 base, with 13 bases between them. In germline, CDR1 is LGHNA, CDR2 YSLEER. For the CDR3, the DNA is TGCGCCAGCAGCCAAGAAAGAGGTCGTGGGTCCTACAATGAGCAGTTCTTC. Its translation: CASSQERGRGSYNEQFF.

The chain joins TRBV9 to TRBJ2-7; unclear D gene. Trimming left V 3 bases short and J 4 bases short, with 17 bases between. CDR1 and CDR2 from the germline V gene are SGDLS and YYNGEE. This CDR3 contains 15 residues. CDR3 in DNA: TGTGCCAGCAGCGCCGGTGGCTCGGGTTTTTACGAGCAGTACTTC. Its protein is CASSAGGSGFYEQYF. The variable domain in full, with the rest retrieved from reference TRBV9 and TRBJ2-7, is DSGVTQTPKHLITATGQRVTLRCSPRSGDLSVYWYQQSLDQGLQFLIQYYNGEERAKGNILERFSAQQFPDLHSELNLSSLELGDSALYFCASSAGGSGFYEQYFGPGTRLTVT.

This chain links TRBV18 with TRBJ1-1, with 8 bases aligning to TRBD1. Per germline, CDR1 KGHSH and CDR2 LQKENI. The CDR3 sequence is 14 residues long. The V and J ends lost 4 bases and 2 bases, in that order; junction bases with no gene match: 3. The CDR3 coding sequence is TGTGCCAGCTCACAACAGGGGGTTAACACTGAAGCTTTCTTT. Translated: CASSQQGVNTEAFF.

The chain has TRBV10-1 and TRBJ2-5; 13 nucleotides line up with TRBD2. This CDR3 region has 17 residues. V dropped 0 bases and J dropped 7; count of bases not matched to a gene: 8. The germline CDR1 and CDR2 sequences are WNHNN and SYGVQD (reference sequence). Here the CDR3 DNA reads TGCGCCAGCAGTGAGTCCTTGACTAGCGGGGGGCCGGGGACCCAGTACTTC. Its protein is CASSESLTSGGPGTQYF.

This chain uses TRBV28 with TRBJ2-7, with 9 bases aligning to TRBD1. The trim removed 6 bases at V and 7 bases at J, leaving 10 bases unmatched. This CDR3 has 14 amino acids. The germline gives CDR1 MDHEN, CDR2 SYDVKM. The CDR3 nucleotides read TGTGCCAGCAGGACGGCACAGGGGGCGCGGGAGCAGTACTTC. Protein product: CASRTAQGAREQYF.

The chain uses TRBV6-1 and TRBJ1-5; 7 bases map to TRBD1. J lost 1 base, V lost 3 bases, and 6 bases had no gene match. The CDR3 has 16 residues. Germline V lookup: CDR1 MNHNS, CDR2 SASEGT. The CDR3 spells CASSERAGGSNQPQHF. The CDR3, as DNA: TGTGCCAGCAGTGAGCGCGCAGGGGGGAGCAATCAGCCCCAGCATTTT.

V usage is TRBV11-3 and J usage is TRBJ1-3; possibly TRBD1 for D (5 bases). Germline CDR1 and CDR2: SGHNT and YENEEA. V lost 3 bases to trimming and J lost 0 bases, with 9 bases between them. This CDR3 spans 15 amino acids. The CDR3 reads CASSFGGSSGNTIYF. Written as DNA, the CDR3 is TGTGCCAGCAGCTTTGGGGGGAGCTCTGGAAACACCATATATTTT.

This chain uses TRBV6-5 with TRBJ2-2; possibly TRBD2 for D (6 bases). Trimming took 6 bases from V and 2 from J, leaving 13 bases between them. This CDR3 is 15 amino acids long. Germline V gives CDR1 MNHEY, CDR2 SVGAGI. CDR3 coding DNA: TGTGCCAGCAGCGGAGGGGCTAAAAACACCGGGGAGCTGTTTTTT. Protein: CASSGGAKNTGELFF.

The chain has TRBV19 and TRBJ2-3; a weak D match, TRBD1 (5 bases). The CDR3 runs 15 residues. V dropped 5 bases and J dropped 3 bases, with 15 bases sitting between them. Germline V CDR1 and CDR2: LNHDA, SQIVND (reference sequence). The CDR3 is CASSETVHATDTQYF. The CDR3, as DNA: TGTGCCAGTAGTGAGACAGTACATGCAACAGATACGCAGTATTTT.

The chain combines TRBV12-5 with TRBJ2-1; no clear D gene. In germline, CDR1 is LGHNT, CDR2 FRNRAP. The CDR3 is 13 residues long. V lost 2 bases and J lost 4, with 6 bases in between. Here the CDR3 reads CASGLSFYNEQFF. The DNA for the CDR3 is TGTGCTAGTGGTTTGTCTTTTTACAATGAGCAGTTCTTC.

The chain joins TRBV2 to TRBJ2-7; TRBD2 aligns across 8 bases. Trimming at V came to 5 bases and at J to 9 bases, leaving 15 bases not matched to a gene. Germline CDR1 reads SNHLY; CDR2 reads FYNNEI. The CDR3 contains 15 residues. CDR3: CASSKGLALELGQYF. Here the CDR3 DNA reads TGTGCCAGCAGTAAAGGACTAGCTCTGGAGTTAGGGCAGTACTTC.